This TCR beta chain was documented in a study of human T cells and chemical hapten exposure. Study-level results: DPC sensitization produced no change in TCRs with frequency above 1 in 1000.

CDR1 and CDR2 from the germline V gene are SGHRS and YFSETQ. V was cut by 5 bases and J by 1 base, with 13 bases left in between. The CDR3 covers 16 residues. This clonotype has only a few counts. What it recognizes is unknown. Sample time point: patch test 3, about 24 weeks after DPC sensitization. The treatment was: therapeutic diphenylcyclopropenone sensitization with weekly scalp DPC. Donors, patients with alopecia ranging from 18 to 70 years old and judged suitable for DPC, provided samples. TCRdb reprocessed the RACE reads via MiXCR and lists one record per CDR3 protein. Among 130,000 or so distinct CDR3 sequences listed, 11% were seen once.

The TCR comes from a woman in her forties or fifties with alopecia areata. Some clones in this sample may be carry-over from other donors' samples. The source was whole blood, collected in connection with sensitization to the hapten diphenylcyclopropenone (DPC). The chain couples TRBV5-1 to TRBJ2-6; D not certain. The CDR3 DNA sequence: TGCGCCAGCAGTCGGTTAACGCAGTCTGGGGCCAACGTCCTGACTTTC. Residues: CASSRLTQSGANVLTF.